This T cell receptor (beta chain) was sequenced for a study of CD8+CD57+ T cells in acquired aplastic anemia. Study overall: The sorted CD4+ and CD8+ cells yielded an average around 3 ug of DNA.

Whoever was chosen for sequencing had shown CD8+CD57+ cell expansion by flow cytometry. It was genomic DNA that served as the template for profiling TCR beta VDJ and CDR3. One entry per CDR3 protein results from TCRdb running MiXCR on the reads. The profile shows around 190,000 distinct CDR3 sequences, 48% of them singletons. Per the germline V gene, CDR1 is DFQATT and CDR2 is SNEGSKA (reference sequence). This CDR3 has 18 residues. The V and J ends lost 0 bases and 6 bases, in that order; junction bases with no gene match: 19. The TCR was taken from a human donor with aplastic anemia. Sequencing used sorted CD4+, CD8+, or CD8+CD57+ T cells (not recorded which) from PBMCs. J is TRBJ2-7 and V is TRBV20-1; TRBD2 matches at 8 bases. CDR3 coding DNA: TGCAGTGCTAGAGACGTGACACCCAGGAGCGGGAGACCTCCCGAGCAGTACTTC. It specifies CSARDVTPRSGRPPEQYF.